The rows below give T cell receptor beta chains drawn from one sample of a study of preoperative IRX-2 immunotherapy in early breast cancer. Only in-frame clones appear in the TCRdb table, and some are missing; sequencing was by immunoSEQ multiplex PCR. The sample lists about 23,000 clones, more than 80% occurring once. Sequencing was performed on tumor tissue, taken after IRX-2 immunotherapy. The receptors stem from a human donor with breast cancer. CDR3s include the opening cysteine and the closing phenylalanine or tryptophan. D genes are given only for firm matches. The size entry is marked missing in some rows and otherwise reads once, few, many or a size class.

d_call	j_call	clone_size	v_call	cdr3_nt	cdr3_aa
TRBD1	TRBJ2-7	.	TRBV19	TGTGCCAGTAGCGACAGGGTCGAGCAGTACTTC	CASSDRVEQYF
.	TRBJ1-5	.	TRBV7-9	TGTGCCAGCAGCAGCCGGAATAGCAATCAGCCCCAGCATTTT	CASSSRNSNQPQHF
.	TRBJ1-1	.	TRBV2	TGTGCCAGCAGTACGCAGGGAGAAGCTTTCTTT	CASSTQGEAFF
.	TRBJ1-5	.	TRBV28	TGTGCCAGCAGCACGGGGGGGTTGAGGAGCAATCAGCCCCAGCATTTT	CASSTGGLRSNQPQHF
TRBD2	TRBJ2-5	.	TRBV11-2	TGTGCCAGCAGCTTAGATCTAACTAGCGGGGGAGTGAAGACCCAGTACTTC	CASSLDLTSGGVKTQYF
.	TRBJ1-4	.	TRBV6-5	TGTGCCAGCAGTCGATATGGGGAGGAAAAACTGTTTTTT	CASSRYGEEKLFF
.	TRBJ1-1	.	TRBV19	TGTGCCAGTAGTATAGTAGGGGAGTGGACTGAAGCTTTCTTT	CASSIVGEWTEAFF
TRBD2	TRBJ2-1	.	TRBV5-1	TGCGCCAGCAGCCCCAGCGGGAGTTCACACAATGAGCAGTTCTTC	CASSPSGSSHNEQFF
.	TRBJ1-1	.	TRBV6-5	TGTGCCAGCAGTTACTCGCCGAGCTGGAACACTGAAGCTTTCTTT	CASSYSPSWNTEAFF
.	TRBJ1-4	.	TRBV6-6	TGTGCCAGCAGTTACTCGAGGGGCCTGGGTGAAAAACTGTTTTTT	CASSYSRGLGEKLFF
.	TRBJ2-2	.	TRBV19	TGTGCCAGTAGTATAGGGAACACCGGGGAGCTGTTTTTT	CASSIGNTGELFF
TRBD1	TRBJ2-3	.	TRBV10-3	TGTGCCATCACCCAAGGACAGGGTGGGACAGATACGCAGTATTTT	CAITQGQGGTDTQYF
.	TRBJ2-1	.	TRBV7-2	TGTGCCAGCAGCTTAGTTGGAGACGAGCAGTTCTTC	CASSLVGDEQFF
.	TRBJ2-3	.	TRBV28	TGTGCCAGCAGTTTAGGCCGCACAGATACGCAGTATTTT	CASSLGRTDTQYF
.	TRBJ2-2	.	TRBV5-1	TGCGCCAGCAGCTTGGACAGGGAAGCCGGGGAGCTGTTTTTT	CASSLDREAGELFF
TRBD2	TRBJ2-1	.	TRBV9	TGTGCCAGCAGCGGTCCAGCGGGAGAATTTAATGAGCAGTTCTTC	CASSGPAGEFNEQFF
TRBD2	TRBJ2-3	.	TRBV9	TGTGCCAGCAGCGCTCATAGCGGGGGGGCCAGCACAGATACGCAGTATTTT	CASSAHSGGASTDTQYF
TRBD1	TRBJ2-1	.	TRBV30	TGTGCCTGGGGGCGACAGGGCTTCAGCAATGAGCAGTTCTTC	CAWGRQGFSNEQFF
.	TRBJ2-3	.	TRBV5-5	TGTGCCAGCAGCTCAGGCGACCTGGGAACAGATACGCAGTATTTT	CASSSGDLGTDTQYF
.	TRBJ1-5	.	TRBV6-6	TGTGCCAGCAGTTACGTGGGAGGCAGCAATCAGCCCCAGCATTTT	CASSYVGGSNQPQHF
.	TRBJ1-1	.	TRBV13	TGTGCCAGCAGCCCGAGACACTTGAACACTGAAGCTTTCTTT	CASSPRHLNTEAFF
.	TRBJ1-1	.	TRBV19	TGTGCCAGTAGTATTGCGAGGGGGGGCACTGAAGCTTTCTTT	CASSIARGGTEAFF
TRBD2	TRBJ2-5	.	TRBV28	TGTGCCAGCAGCCCCCTAGCGGTGTACCAAGAGACCCAGTACTTC	CASSPLAVYQETQYF
TRBD1	TRBJ2-7	once	TRBV6-1	TGTGCCAGCACTGTCGGTGGGACAGCTCCCGAGCAGTACTTC	CASTVGGTAPEQYF
.	TRBJ2-3	.	TRBV6-1	TGTGCCAGCAGTGATCAGCATGGGACAGATACGCAGTATTTT	CASSDQHGTDTQYF
TRBD2	TRBJ2-1	.	TRBV19	TGTGCCAGTAGTCCAGCTAGCGGGGGGGCGTATGAGCAGTTCTTC	CASSPASGGAYEQFF
.	TRBJ2-2	.	TRBV5-1	TGCGCCAGCATGCTTGAGTGGGGGACGAACACCGGGGAGCTGTTTTTT	CASMLEWGTNTGELFF
.	TRBJ2-5	.	TRBV7-6	TGTGCCAGCAGCTTAGCCCGGGATGAGACCCAGTACTTC	CASSLARDETQYF
TRBD2	TRBJ2-1	.	TRBV9	TGTGCCAGCAGCATAAGGACTAGCGGGAGGGTAAGTGAGCAGTTCTTC	CASSIRTSGRVSEQFF
.	TRBJ2-1	.	TRBV25-1	TGTGCCAGCAGCCTTTCGGTGGCTGGTGAGCAGTTCTTC	CASSLSVAGEQFF
TRBD1	TRBJ1-5	.	TRBV5-4	TGTGCCAGCAGCTCGGGACAGGGGGCAGGACAGCCCCAGCATTTT	CASSSGQGAGQPQHF
TRBD1	TRBJ1-6	.	TRBV6-5	TGTGCCAGCAGGGGGGGGACAGGGGGCAATTCACCCCTCCACTTT	CASRGGTGGNSPLHF
TRBD2	TRBJ2-7	.	TRBV15	TGTGCCACCAGCAGAGGGCGGGAGGGCCTTTACGAGCAGTACTTC	CATSRGREGLYEQYF
.	TRBJ2-5	.	TRBV6-1	TGTGCCAGCAGTGAACGCTTAAGGGGGACCCAGTACTTC	CASSERLRGTQYF
.	TRBJ1-2	once	TRBV27	TGTGCCAGCAGACCTACAGGGAACTATGGCTACACCTTC	CASRPTGNYGYTF
.	TRBJ2-7	once	TRBV6-1	TGTGCCAGCAGCTGGGAGAGCTCCTACGAGCAGTACTTC	CASSWESSYEQYF
.	TRBJ1-1	.	TRBV5-1	TGCGCCAGCAGTTTGGGGGGCGGGGTACCCACTGAAGCTTTCTTT	CASSLGGGVPTEAFF
TRBD1	TRBJ2-1	.	TRBV29-1	TGCAGCGGCAAGACAGGGAGCAATGAGCAGTTCTTC	CSGKTGSNEQFF
.	TRBJ2-7	.	TRBV5-5	TGTGCCAGCAGCTCGTGGACTCTCCCCTACGAGCAGTACTTC	CASSSWTLPYEQYF
TRBD2	TRBJ2-7	.	TRBV7-9	TGTGCCAGCAGCTTGACTAGCGGGAGGCCCTCCTACGAGCAGTACTTC	CASSLTSGRPSYEQYF
.	TRBJ1-2	.	TRBV5-5	TGTGCCAGCAGCCTACAGGGTTTAGGCTATGGCTACACCTTC	CASSLQGLGYGYTF
TRBD2	TRBJ2-5	.	TRBV5-1	TGCGCCAGCAGCTTTGGGAGGGTTCAAGAGACCCAGTACTTC	CASSFGRVQETQYF
TRBD2	TRBJ2-3	.	TRBV18	TGTGCCAGCTCAACACTAGCGGGGGACACAGATACGCAGTATTTT	CASSTLAGDTDTQYF
.	TRBJ2-5	.	TRBV6-6	TGTGCCAGCAGTTACAGGGAGACCCAGTACTTC	CASSYRETQYF
TRBD1	TRBJ1-1	.	TRBV27	TGTGCCAGCACCGCACAGGGGAGGACTGAAGCTTTCTTT	CASTAQGRTEAFF